This entry is about one T cell receptor (beta chain). The antigen remains unidentified. These data are taken from a study of T cells in Graves' hyperthyroidism and ophthalmopathy. The CDR3 contains 14 residues. CDR1 is SNHLY, CDR2 FYNNEI, per germline. The V gene lost 6 bases and the J gene lost 6 bases, with 12 bases spanning the gap. Ophthalmopathy patients all had a Clinical Activity Score of at least 3, a NOSPECS grade of at least 4 and disease under 3 months old. Study outcomes and limitations: Ophthalmopathy got predicted by the model a median roughly six months before its onset.

Researchers amplified the TCR beta CDR3 regions from RNA transcripts. Researchers ran a first-round RT-PCR on the TCR CDR3 using the HTBI primer set. TCRdb reprocessed the multiplex PCR reads via MiXCR and lists one record per CDR3 protein. The table has fewer than 750,000 distinct CDR3 sequences, about 14% seen once. V is TRBV2 and J is TRBJ1-6, with TRBD1 as a possible D gene (5 bases). The TCR was taken from a woman aged 50 to 60 with Graves' ophthalmopathy. Sample: blood. Here the CDR3 reads CASRVDSFNSPLHF. The CDR3 DNA reads as TGTGCCAGCAGGGTTGACAGTTTTAATTCACCCCTCCACTTT.